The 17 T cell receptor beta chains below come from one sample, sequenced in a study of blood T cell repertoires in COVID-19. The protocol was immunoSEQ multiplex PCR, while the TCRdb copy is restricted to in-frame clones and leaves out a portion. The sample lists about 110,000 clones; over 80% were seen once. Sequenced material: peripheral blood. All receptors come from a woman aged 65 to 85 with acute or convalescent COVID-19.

CDR3 amino acids: CASSIVGTSFETQYF. The CDR3 DNA sequence: TGTGCCAGTAGTATAGTAGGGACTAGCTTCGAGACCCAGTACTTC. The rearrangement joins TRBV19 to TRBJ2-5, with 9 bases aligning to TRBD2. The junction had 5 bases not matched to a gene; V was cut back by 1 base and J by 5 bases. Looked up from germline, CDR1 is LNHDA and CDR2 is SQIVND (reference sequence). The CDR3 covers 15 residues.

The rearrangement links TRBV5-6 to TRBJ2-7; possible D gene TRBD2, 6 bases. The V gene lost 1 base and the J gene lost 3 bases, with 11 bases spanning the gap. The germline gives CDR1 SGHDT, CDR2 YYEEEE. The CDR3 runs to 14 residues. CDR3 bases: TGTGCCAGCAGCTTGTTCCGGGGGAACTACGAGCAGTACGTC. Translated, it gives CASSLFRGNYEQYV.

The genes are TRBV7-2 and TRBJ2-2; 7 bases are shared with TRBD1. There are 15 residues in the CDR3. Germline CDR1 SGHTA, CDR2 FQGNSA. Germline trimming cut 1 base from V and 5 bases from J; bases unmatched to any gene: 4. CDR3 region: CASSLGAGGTGELFF. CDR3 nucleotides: TGTGCCAGCAGCTTAGGGGCAGGGGGTACCGGGGAGCTGTTTTTT.

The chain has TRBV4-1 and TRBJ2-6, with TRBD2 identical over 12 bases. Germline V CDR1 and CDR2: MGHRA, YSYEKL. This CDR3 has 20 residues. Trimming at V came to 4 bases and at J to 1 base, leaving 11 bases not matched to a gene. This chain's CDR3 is CASSRLLAGGSGSGANVLTF. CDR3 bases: TGCGCCAGCAGCCGCCTACTAGCGGGGGGCTCCGGGTCTGGGGCCAACGTCCTGACTTTC.

CDR3 sequence (DNA): TGTGCCAGCAGCTTAGATCGGGCCTCCTCCCGGGAGGGAGCCAAAAACATTCAGTACTTC. It codes for CASSLDRASSREGAKNIQYF. V and J are TRBV11-2 and TRBJ2-4; 8 bases fit TRBD2. J gave up 0 bases and V 0 bases, and 13 bases lay outside the gene matches. Germline V gene data show CDR1 as SGHAT and CDR2 as FQNNGV. This CDR3 contains 20 residues.

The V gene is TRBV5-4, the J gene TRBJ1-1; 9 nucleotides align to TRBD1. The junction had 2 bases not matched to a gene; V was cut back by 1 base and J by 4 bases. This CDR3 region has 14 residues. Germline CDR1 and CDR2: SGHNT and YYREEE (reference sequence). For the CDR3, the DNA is TGTGCCAGCAGCTTGCCACAGGGGGCCACTGAAGCTTTCTTT. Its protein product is CASSLPQGATEAFF.

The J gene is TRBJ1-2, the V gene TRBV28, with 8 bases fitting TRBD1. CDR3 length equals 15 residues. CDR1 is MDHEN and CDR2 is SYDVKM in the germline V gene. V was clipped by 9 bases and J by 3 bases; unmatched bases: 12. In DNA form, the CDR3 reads TGTGCCAGTAGATCAGGGGGCTTACGGGACTATGGCTACACCTTC. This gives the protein CASRSGGLRDYGYTF.

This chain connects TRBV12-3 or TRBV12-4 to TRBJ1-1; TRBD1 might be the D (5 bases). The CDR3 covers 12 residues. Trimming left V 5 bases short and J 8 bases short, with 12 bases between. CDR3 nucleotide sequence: TGTGCCAGCAGTCTAAAGACAGCCGAAGCTTTCTTT. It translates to CASSLKTAEAFF.

CDR3 protein: CASSPRGGPLNTEAFF. CDR3 in DNA: TGTGCCAGCAGTCCTCGGGGGGGTCCCTTGAACACTGAAGCTTTCTTT. The genes are TRBV27 and TRBJ1-1; TRBD1 might be the D (5 bases). V shed 5 bases and J shed 0 bases, with 16 bases lying between them. Germline loops: CDR1 MNHEY, CDR2 SMNVEV (reference sequence). This CDR3 is built from 16 residues.

DNA of the CDR3: TGTGCCATCCGTAAGGGGCTCGACACAGATACGCAGTATTTT. This codes for CAIRKGLDTDTQYF. The rearrangement links TRBV10-3 to TRBJ2-3, with D perhaps TRBD1 (5 bases). Germline V gene sequence: CDR1 ENHRY, CDR2 SYGVKD. The CDR3 is made up of 14 amino acids. Trimming stripped 8 bases from V and 2 bases from J, with 14 bases between.

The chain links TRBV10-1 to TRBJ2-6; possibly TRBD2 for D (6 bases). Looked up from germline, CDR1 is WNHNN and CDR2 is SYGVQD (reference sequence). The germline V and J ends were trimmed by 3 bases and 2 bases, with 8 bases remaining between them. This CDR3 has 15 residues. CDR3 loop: CASSEGGAGANVLTF. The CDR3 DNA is TGCGCCAGCAGTGAAGGCGGGGCTGGGGCCAACGTCCTGACTTTC.

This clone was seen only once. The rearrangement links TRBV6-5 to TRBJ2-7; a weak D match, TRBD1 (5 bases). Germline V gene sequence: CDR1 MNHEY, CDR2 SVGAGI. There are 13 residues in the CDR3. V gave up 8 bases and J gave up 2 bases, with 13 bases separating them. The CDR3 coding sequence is TGTGCCAGCCTGGATGGCAGGGCCTACGAGCAGTACTTC. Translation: CASLDGRAYEQYF.

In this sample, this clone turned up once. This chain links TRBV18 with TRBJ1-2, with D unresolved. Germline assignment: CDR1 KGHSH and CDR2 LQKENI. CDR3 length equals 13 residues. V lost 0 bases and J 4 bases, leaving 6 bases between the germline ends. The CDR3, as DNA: TGTGCCAGCTCACCACCACAGCTCTATGGCTACACCTTC. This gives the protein CASSPPQLYGYTF.

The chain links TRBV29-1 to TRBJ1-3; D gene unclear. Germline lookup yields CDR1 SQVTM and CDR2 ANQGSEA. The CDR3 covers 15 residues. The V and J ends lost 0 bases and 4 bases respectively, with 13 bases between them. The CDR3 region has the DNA TGCAGCGTTGAAGATTACAGAGCAAAAGGAAACACCATATATTTT. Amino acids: CSVEDYRAKGNTIYF. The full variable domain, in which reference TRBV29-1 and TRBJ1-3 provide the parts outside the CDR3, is SAVISQKPSRDICQRGTSLTIQCQVDSQVTMMFWYRQQPGQSLTLIATANQGSEATYESGFVIDKFPISRPNLTFSTLTVSNMSPEDSSIYLCSVEDYRAKGNTIYFGEGSWLTVV.

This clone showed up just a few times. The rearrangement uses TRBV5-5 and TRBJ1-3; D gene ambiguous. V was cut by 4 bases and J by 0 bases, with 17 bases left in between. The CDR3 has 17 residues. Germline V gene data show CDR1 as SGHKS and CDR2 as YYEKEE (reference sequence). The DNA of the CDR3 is TGTGCCAGCAGCACCTCGTGGAGCTTCTTCTCTGGAAACACCATATATTTT. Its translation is CASSTSWSFFSGNTIYF.

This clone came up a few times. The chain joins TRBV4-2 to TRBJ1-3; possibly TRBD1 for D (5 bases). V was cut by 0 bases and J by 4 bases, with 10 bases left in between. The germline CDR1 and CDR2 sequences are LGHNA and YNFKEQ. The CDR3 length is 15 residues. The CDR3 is CASSQDLRAGNTIYF. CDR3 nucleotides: TGTGCCAGCAGCCAAGACCTCAGGGCCGGAAACACCATATATTTT.

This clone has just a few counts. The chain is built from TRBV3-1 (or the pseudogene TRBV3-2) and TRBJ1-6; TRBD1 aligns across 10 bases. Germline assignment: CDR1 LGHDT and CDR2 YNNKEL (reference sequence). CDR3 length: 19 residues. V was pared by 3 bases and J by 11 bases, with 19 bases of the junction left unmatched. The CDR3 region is CASSQGLGGTGAQSAPLHF. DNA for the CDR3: TGTGCCAGCAGCCAGGGGCTCGGGGGGACAGGGGCCCAGTCTGCACCCCTCCACTTT.